Presented here are 20 T cell receptor beta chains from one specimen sequenced in a study of control samples from healthy donors and cancer patients. TCRdb's table, derived via immunoSEQ multiplex PCR, lists solely in-frame clones and lacks some. The sample lists about 160,000 clones; around 93% were seen once. Input material: blood. These receptors were taken from a woman aged 55-69 years in good health.

This clone has a handful of counts. This chain uses TRBV27 with TRBJ1-4; TRBD1 matches 7 bases. The CDR3 totals 17 residues. Germline trimming cut 2 bases from V and 1 base from J; bases unmatched to any gene: 7. CDR1 is MNHEY and CDR2 is SMNVEV in the germline V gene (reference sequence). The CDR3 region is CASSLIRGRQTNEKLFF. In DNA, the CDR3 is TGTGCCAGCAGTTTAATTAGGGGGCGGCAAACTAATGAAAAACTGTTTTTT.

The chain has TRBV2 and TRBJ1-2; 7 bases are shared with TRBD1. This CDR3 region has 14 residues. Germline V gene sequence: CDR1 SNHLY, CDR2 FYNNEI. V gave up 6 bases and J gave up 2 bases; unmatched junction bases: 6. CDR3 region: CASRETGTNYGYTF. In nucleotides, the CDR3 is TGTGCCAGCAGAGAGACAGGGACGAACTATGGCTACACCTTC.

The chain is built from TRBV20-1 and TRBJ2-3; TRBD2 matches at 10 bases. Trimming took 3 bases from V and 4 from J; bases not matched to a gene: 4. From germline, CDR1 is DFQATT and CDR2 SNEGSKA (reference sequence). The CDR3 covers 14 residues. CDR3 sequence reads: CSASSSGGADTQYF. CDR3 nucleotides: TGCAGTGCTAGTTCTAGCGGGGGCGCAGATACGCAGTATTTT.

This CDR3 is CASAPQGAASPLHF. The CDR3 DNA reads as TGTGCCAGCGCCCCACAGGGGGCGGCTTCACCCCTCCACTTT. V gene TRBV5-6 combines with J gene TRBJ1-6; the match to TRBD1 covers 9 bases. This CDR3 has 14 residues. Germline lookup yields CDR1 SGHDT and CDR2 YYEEEE. Germline trimming cut 7 bases from V and 9 bases from J; bases unmatched to any gene: 8.

The V gene is TRBV6-5, the J gene TRBJ1-1; a possible D gene is TRBD1 (5 bases). V gave up 7 bases and J gave up 4 bases, with 7 bases separating them. Germline V gene data show CDR1 as MNHEY and CDR2 as SVGAGI. The CDR3 is made up of 11 amino acids. CDR3 nucleotides: TGTGCCAGCAAAAGGGGCACTGAAGCTTTCTTT. As protein: CASKRGTEAFF.

V is TRBV6-6 and J is TRBJ1-1; 9 bases agree with TRBD1. The CDR3 sequence is 16 residues long. The germline CDR1 and CDR2 sequences are MNHNY and SVGAGI (reference sequence). Losses at the gene ends were 6 bases for V and 3 bases for J; bases not matched to a gene: 11. The DNA for the CDR3 is TGTGCCAGCAGCTCGGGACAGGGAGTAGTGGACACTGAAGCTTTCTTT. Its translation: CASSSGQGVVDTEAFF.

This chain joins TRBV9 and TRBJ2-2; 10 nucleotides match TRBD2. J lost 0 bases, V lost 6 bases, and 8 bases had no gene match. This CDR3 has 17 residues. The V gene's germline CDR1 is SGDLS and CDR2 YYNGEE. This CDR3 is CASTSPGLAANTGELFF. As DNA, the CDR3 is TGTGCCAGCACCTCCCCTGGACTAGCGGCGAACACCGGGGAGCTGTTTTTT.

The CDR3 reads CASSPSSGVGTEAFF. CDR3 nucleotide sequence: TGTGCCAGCTCACCATCATCAGGGGTGGGTACTGAAGCTTTCTTT. The chain couples TRBV18 to TRBJ1-1, with a weak D call TRBD1 (6 bases). The CDR3 has 15 amino acids. V was pared by 2 bases and J by 5 bases, with 15 bases between. Germline V gene data show CDR1 as KGHSH and CDR2 as LQKENI.

The chain has TRBV7-9 and TRBJ2-7; D is ambiguous. CDR3 length: 13 residues. Germline assignment: CDR1 SEHNR and CDR2 FQNEAQ (reference sequence). V shed 0 bases and J shed 9 bases, with 12 bases lying between them. This chain's CDR3 is CASSLADTVGQYF. The CDR3 coding sequence is TGTGCCAGCAGCTTAGCTGATACAGTTGGGCAGTACTTC.

V usage is TRBV12-2 and J usage is TRBJ1-5; TRBD1 reflects the table's D call only, with no check against the DNA. TRBV12-2 is reported as a pseudogene. The CDR3 is made up of 17 amino acids. The CDR3 DNA reads as TGTGCAAGTCGCCAACGTTCAGGGGCTACTCCTTCTCAGCCCCAGCATTTT. This codes for CASRQRSGATPSQPQHF.

The gene calls are TRBV4-3 and TRBJ2-5; D remains unclear. The germline V gene has CDR1 LGHNA and CDR2 YSLEER. Trimming took 2 bases from V and 5 from J, leaving 18 bases between them. The CDR3 contains 16 residues. The CDR3 region is CASSQQLSGGVETQYF. For the CDR3, the DNA is TGCGCCAGCAGCCAACAACTAAGTGGTGGTGTGGAGACCCAGTACTTC.

The chain employs TRBV4-3 and TRBJ2-1; 9 positions agree with TRBD2. V lost 1 base and J lost 4; bases outside the gene matches: 17. The CDR3 sequence is 20 residues long. Germline V gives CDR1 LGHNA, CDR2 YSLEER. In nucleotides, the CDR3 is TGCGCCAGCAGCCAAGCTCCCGAGATCCTGACTAGCGGCGTGTACAATGAGCAGTTCTTC. This gives the protein CASSQAPEILTSGVYNEQFF.

The chain uses TRBV5-1 and TRBJ2-3; D gene ambiguous. V dropped 0 bases and J dropped 2 bases, with 7 bases sitting between them. Germline loops: CDR1 SGHRS, CDR2 YFSETQ. This CDR3 is 14 amino acids long. The CDR3 spells CASSLAVTTDTQYF. The CDR3 nucleotides are TGCGCCAGCAGCTTGGCGGTGACCACAGATACGCAGTATTTT.

J is TRBJ1-1 and V is TRBV12-3 or TRBV12-4, with 7 bases aligning to TRBD1. The ends lost 3 bases at V and 6 bases at J; junction bases unmatched: 4. The CDR3 is 13 residues long. The CDR3, as DNA: TGTGCCAGCAGTTTGACAGGGACCGCTGAAGCTTTCTTT. Amino acid sequence: CASSLTGTAEAFF.

This clone appeared a single time. V usage is TRBV7-2 and J usage is TRBJ2-2, with D perhaps matching TRBD2 (6 bases). In germline, CDR1 is SGHTA, CDR2 FQGNSA. V gave up 0 bases and J gave up 2 bases, with 22 bases separating them. CDR3 length equals 20 residues. The CDR3 nucleotides read TGTGCCAGCAGCTTAGCAAACGGGGGAACAGGACGACCAAACACCGGGGAGCTGTTTTTT. Its protein is CASSLANGGTGRPNTGELFF.

The chain has TRBV19 and TRBJ1-1; D is unclear. There are 13 residues in the CDR3. Germline V CDR1 and CDR2: LNHDA, SQIVND (reference sequence). The germline V and J ends were trimmed by 7 bases and 0 bases, with 9 bases remaining between them. The DNA for the CDR3 is TGTGCCAGTACCCCGTCGATGAACACTGAAGCTTTCTTT. The encoded protein is CASTPSMNTEAFF.

V and J are TRBV11-2 and TRBJ1-2; TRBD1 is a possible D gene (6 bases). V lost 5 bases to trimming and J lost 4 bases, with 11 bases between them. CDR3 length: 13 amino acids. The germline V gene has CDR1 SGHAT and CDR2 FQNNGV. The CDR3 bases are TGTGCCAGCAGCCAGGGGTTAGGCTATGGCTACACCTTC. Its translation: CASSQGLGYGYTF.

The chain couples TRBV6-6 to TRBJ1-5, with a possible D match to TRBD1 (6 bases). Trimming removed 2 bases from V and 10 bases from J, with 15 bases in between. This CDR3 has 14 amino acids. Germline CDR1 is MNHNY and CDR2 is SVGAGI (reference sequence). CDR3 protein: CASSYGRGQGPQHF. The CDR3 coding sequence is TGTGCCAGCAGTTACGGCAGGGGCCAGGGTCCCCAGCATTTT.

The chain recombines TRBV19 with TRBJ1-5, with TRBD1 matching over 8 bases. The CDR3 consists of 16 residues. In germline, CDR1 is LNHDA, CDR2 SQIVND (reference sequence). With V trimmed by 5 bases and J by 5 bases, 11 bases remained unmatched. CDR3 nucleotides: TGTGCCAGTAGTCTGAGGACAGGGAAGAGGGATCAGCCCCAGCATTTT. Translating it yields CASSLRTGKRDQPQHF.

In regard to this clone: The junction differs from germline at one of its ends, possibly a read error. The rearrangement joins TRBV3-1 (or the pseudogene TRBV3-2) to TRBJ2-7; possible D gene TRBD2, 7 bases. Germline values: CDR1 LGHDT, CDR2 YNNKEL (reference sequence). The CDR3 is 21 residues long. The CDR3 nucleotides are TGTGCCCGCAGCCAAGATGGGGGGTGGGCCCTCGCGGGGGCGAGATCCTACGAGCAGTACTTC. It specifies CARSQDGGWALAGARSYEQYF.